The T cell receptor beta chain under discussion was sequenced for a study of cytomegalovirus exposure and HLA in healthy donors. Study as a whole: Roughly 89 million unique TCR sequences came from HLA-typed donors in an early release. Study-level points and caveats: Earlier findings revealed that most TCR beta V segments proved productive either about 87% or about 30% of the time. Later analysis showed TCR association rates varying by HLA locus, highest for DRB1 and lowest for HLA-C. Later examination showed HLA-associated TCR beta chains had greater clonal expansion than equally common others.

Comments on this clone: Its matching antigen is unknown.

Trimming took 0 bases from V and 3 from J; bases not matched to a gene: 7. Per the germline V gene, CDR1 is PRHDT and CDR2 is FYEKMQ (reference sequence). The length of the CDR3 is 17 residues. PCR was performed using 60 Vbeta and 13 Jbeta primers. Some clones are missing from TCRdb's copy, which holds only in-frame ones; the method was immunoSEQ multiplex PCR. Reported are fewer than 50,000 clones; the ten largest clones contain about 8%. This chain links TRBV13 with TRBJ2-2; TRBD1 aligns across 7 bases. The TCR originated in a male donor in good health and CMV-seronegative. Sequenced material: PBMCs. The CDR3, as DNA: TGTGCCAGCAGCTTAGGCTCAGGGGGAGTAGACACCGGGGAGCTGTTTTTT. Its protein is CASSLGSGGVDTGELFF. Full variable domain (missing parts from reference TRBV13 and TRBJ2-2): AAGVIQSPRHLIKEKRETATLKCYPIPRHDTVYWYQQGPGQDPQFLISFYEKMQSDKGSIPDRFSAQQFSDYHSELNMSSLELGDSALYFCASSLGSGGVDTGELFFGEGSRLTVL.